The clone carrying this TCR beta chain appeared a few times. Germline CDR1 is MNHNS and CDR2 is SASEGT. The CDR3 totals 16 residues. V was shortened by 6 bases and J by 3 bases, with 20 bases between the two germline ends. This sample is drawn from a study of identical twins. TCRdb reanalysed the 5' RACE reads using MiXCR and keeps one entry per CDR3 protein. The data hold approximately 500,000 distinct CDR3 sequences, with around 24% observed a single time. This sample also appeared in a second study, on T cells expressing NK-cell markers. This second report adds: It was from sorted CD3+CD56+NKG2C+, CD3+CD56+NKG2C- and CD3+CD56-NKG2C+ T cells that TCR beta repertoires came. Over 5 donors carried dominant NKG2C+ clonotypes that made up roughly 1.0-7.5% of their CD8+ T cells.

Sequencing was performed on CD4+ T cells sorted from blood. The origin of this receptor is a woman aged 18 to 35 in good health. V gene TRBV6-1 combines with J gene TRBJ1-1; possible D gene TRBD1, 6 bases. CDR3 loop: CASRPIGGRRDTEAFF. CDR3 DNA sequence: TGTGCCAGCAGACCCATCGGGGGGCGTCGGGACACTGAAGCTTTCTTT.